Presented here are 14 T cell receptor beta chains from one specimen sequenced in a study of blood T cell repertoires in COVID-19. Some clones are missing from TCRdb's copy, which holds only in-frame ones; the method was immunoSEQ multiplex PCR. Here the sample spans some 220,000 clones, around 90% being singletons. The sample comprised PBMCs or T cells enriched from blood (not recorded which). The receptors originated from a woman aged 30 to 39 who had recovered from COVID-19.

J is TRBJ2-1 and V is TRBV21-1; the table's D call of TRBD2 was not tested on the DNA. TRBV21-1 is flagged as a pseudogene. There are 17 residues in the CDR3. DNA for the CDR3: TGTGCCAGCAGGACACTTAAGAGCGGGGGGGCCTACAATGAGCAGTTCTTC. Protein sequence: CASRTLKSGGAYNEQFF.

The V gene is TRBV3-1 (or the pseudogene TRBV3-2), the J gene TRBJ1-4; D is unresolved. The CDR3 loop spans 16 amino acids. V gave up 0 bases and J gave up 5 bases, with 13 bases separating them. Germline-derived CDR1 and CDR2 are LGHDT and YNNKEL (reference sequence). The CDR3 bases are TGTGCCAGCAGCCAAGATCTAGGTTTCGCCAATGAAAAACTGTTTTTT. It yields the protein CASSQDLGFANEKLFF.

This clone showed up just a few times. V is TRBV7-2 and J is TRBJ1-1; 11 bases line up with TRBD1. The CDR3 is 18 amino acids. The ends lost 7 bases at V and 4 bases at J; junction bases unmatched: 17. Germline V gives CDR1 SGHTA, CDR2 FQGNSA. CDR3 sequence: CASTPKHRPGQGGTEAFF. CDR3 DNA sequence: TGTGCCAGCACCCCAAAGCACCGACCGGGACAGGGGGGCACTGAAGCTTTCTTT.

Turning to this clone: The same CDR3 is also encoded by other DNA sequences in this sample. The CDR3 reads CASSLDRGEQFF. The CDR3 DNA is TGTGCCAGCAGCTTGGACAGGGGTGAGCAGTTCTTC. The chain joins TRBV5-4 to TRBJ2-1, with TRBD1 matching 7 bases. CDR3 length equals 12 residues. With 0 bases clipped from V and 9 bases from J, the junction kept 0 bases outside the gene matches. In germline, CDR1 is SGHNT, CDR2 YYREEE (reference sequence). The whole variable domain, remainder taken from reference TRBV5-4 and TRBJ2-1, is ETGVTQSPTHLIKTRGQQVTLRCSSQSGHNTVSWYQQALGQGPQFIFQYYREEENGRGNFPPRFSGLQFPNYSSELNVNALELDDSALYLCASSLDRGEQFFGPGTRLTVL.

CDR3: CASSTQQLTETNTGELFF. The CDR3 bases are TGTGCCAGTAGTACCCAACAATTGACAGAAACGAACACCGGGGAGCTGTTTTTT. The genes are TRBV19 and TRBJ2-2, with a tentative D call TRBD1 (5 bases). V lost 4 bases and J 0 bases, leaving 18 bases between the germline ends. CDR1 is LNHDA and CDR2 is SQIVND in the germline V gene (reference sequence). CDR3 length: 18 amino acids.

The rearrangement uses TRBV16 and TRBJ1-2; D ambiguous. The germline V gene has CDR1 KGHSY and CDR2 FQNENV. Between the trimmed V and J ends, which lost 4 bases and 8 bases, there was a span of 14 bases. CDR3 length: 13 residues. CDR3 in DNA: TGTGCCAGCAGCCGGAAACCGTGGAGGGGCTACACCTTC. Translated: CASSRKPWRGYTF.

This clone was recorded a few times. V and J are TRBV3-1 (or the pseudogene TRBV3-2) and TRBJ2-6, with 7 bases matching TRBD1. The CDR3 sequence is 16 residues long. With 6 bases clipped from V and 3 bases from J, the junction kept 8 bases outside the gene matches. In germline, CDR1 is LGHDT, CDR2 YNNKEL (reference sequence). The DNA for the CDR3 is TGTGCCAGCAGTCCCGACAGGGAATTTGGGGCCAACGTCCTGACTTTC. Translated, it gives CASSPDREFGANVLTF.

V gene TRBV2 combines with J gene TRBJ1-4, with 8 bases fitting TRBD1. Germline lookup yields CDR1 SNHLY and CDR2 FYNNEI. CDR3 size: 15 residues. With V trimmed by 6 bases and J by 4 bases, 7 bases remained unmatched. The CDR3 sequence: CASRPFRGRNEKLFF. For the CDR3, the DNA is TGTGCCAGCAGACCGTTCAGGGGGCGTAATGAAAAACTGTTTTTT. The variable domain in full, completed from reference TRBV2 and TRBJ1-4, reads EPEVTQTPSHQVTQMGQEVILRCVPISNHLYFYWYRQILGQKVEFLVSFYNNEISEKSEIFDDQFSVERPDGSNFTLKIRSTKLEDSAMYFCASRPFRGRNEKLFFGSGTQLSVL.

The CDR3 nucleotides read TGTGCCAGCAGCCAAGACGACAGGCAGCCCTATGGCTACACCTTC. Translating gives CASSQDDRQPYGYTF. V gene TRBV4-2 combines with J gene TRBJ1-2; D is perhaps TRBD1 (6 bases). The CDR3 sequence is 15 residues long. Germline CDR1 and CDR2: LGHNA and YNFKEQ. V shed 0 bases and J shed 4 bases, with 12 bases lying between them.

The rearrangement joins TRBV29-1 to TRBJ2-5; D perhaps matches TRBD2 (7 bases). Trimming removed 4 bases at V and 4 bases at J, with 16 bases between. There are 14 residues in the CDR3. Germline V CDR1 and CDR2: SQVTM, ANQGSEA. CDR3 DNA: TGCAGCGTTGGGTTGGGCGGGGGCACAGAGACCCAGTACTTC. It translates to CSVGLGGGTETQYF.

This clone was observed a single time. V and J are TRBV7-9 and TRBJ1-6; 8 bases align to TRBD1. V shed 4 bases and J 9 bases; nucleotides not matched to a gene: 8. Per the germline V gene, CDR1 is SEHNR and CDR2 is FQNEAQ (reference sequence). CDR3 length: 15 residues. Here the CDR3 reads CASSSGGLDSSPLHF. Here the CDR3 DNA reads TGTGCCAGCAGCTCAGGGGGCCTTGATAGTTCACCCCTCCACTTT. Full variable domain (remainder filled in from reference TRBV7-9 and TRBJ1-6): DTGVSQNPRHKITKRGQNVTFRCDPISEHNRLYWYRQTLGQGPEFLTYFQNEAQLEKSRLLSDRFSAERPKGSFSTLEIQRTEQGDSAMYLCASSSGGLDSSPLHFGNGTRLTVT.

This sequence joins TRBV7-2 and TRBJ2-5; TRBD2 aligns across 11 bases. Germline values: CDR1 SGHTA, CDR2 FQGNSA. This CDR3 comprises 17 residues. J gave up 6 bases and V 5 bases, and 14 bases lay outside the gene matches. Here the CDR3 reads CASSLGPNSGGAKTQYF. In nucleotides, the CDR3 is TGTGCCAGCAGCCTCGGACCAAATAGCGGGGGGGCGAAGACCCAGTACTTC.

The CDR3 sequence: CASSLYPWTGESSYNEQFF. CDR3 in DNA: TGTGCCAGCAGTTTATATCCCTGGACTGGTGAGAGCTCCTACAATGAGCAGTTCTTC. This chain joins TRBV27 and TRBJ2-1, with D maybe TRBD2 (5 bases). The CDR3 is 19 amino acids. Germline CDR1 reads MNHEY; CDR2 reads SMNVEV (reference sequence). Trimming pared 1 base from V and 0 bases from J, leaving 19 bases between.

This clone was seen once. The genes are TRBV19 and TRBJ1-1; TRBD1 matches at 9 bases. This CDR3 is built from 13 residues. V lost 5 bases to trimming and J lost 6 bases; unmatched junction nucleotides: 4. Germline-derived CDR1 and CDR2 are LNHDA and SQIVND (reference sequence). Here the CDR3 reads CASSPDRGAEAFF. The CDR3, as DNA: TGTGCCAGTAGTCCAGACAGGGGGGCTGAAGCTTTCTTT. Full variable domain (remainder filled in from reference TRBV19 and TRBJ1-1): DGGITQSPKYLFRKEGQNVTLSCEQNLNHDAMYWYRQDPGQGLRLIYYSQIVNDFQKGDIAEGYSVSREKKESFPLTVTSAQKNPTAFYLCASSPDRGAEAFFGQGTRLTVV.